This T cell receptor beta chain was captured by sequencing in a study of cytotoxic CD8 clonotypes in ibrutinib-treated CLL. Per germline, CDR1 SNHLY and CDR2 FYNNEI. The CDR3 has 12 amino acids. With 7 bases removed from V and 2 bases from J, the gap between germline ends came to 8 bases. Generated by immunoSEQ multiplex PCR, the TCRdb table keeps only in-frame clones and is missing some. This sample yields around 52,000 clones, of which 55% to 70% are seen a single time; approximately 20% belongs to the top ten. This TCR was recovered from a human donor with chronic lymphocytic leukemia. The J gene is TRBJ1-2, the V gene TRBV2; TRBD1 might be the D (5 bases). This material consisted of PBMCs, taken after 24 months of ibrutinib treatment. CDR3 in DNA: TGTGCCAGCAATGACAGAAACTATGGCTACACCTTC. Translated, it gives CASNDRNYGYTF.